What follows are 18 T cell receptor beta chains derived from one specimen sequenced in a study of shared clonotypes between healthy human individuals. TCRdb's copy holds only in-frame clones and misses some; the assay was immunoSEQ multiplex PCR. The data contain hundreds of thousands of clones, 95% to 97% of them singletons. The sample comprised naive CD4+ T cells sorted from blood. Subset in this sample: CD45RA+ positively selected. Source of these receptors: a woman in her 30s in good health.

The chain couples TRBV7-2 to TRBJ2-5, with D hard to call. Trimming removed 0 bases at V and 7 bases at J, with 15 bases between. CDR1 is SGHTA, CDR2 FQGNSA, per germline. This CDR3 is built from 15 residues. The CDR3 DNA follows: TGTGCCAGCAGCTTAGCGACCTGGGGTCCGGGGACCCAGTACTTC. It yields the protein CASSLATWGPGTQYF.

This clone was observed a single time. The chain is built from TRBV6-1 and TRBJ2-5; 9 bases match TRBD1. V lost 6 bases, J lost 7 bases, and 12 bases stayed unmatched. The length of the CDR3 is 15 residues. Germline CDR1 MNHNS, CDR2 SASEGT. The CDR3 loop reads CASRNNRGRGGTQYF. CDR3 nucleotide sequence: TGTGCCAGCAGAAATAACAGGGGGCGAGGGGGGACCCAGTACTTC.

With respect to this clone: Different DNA sequences within this sample yield the same CDR3. This chain uses TRBV19 with TRBJ2-7; 11 nucleotides match TRBD1. Losses at the gene ends were 5 bases for V and 4 bases for J; bases not matched to a gene: 4. The CDR3 is 14 amino acids. CDR1 and CDR2 from the germline V gene are LNHDA and SQIVND (reference sequence). As DNA, the CDR3 is TGTGCCAGTAGTGCCGGGACAGGGGGATACGAGCAGTACTTC. Protein product: CASSAGTGGYEQYF. The complete variable domain, with remaining parts taken from reference TRBV19 and TRBJ2-7, reads DGGITQSPKYLFRKEGQNVTLSCEQNLNHDAMYWYRQDPGQGLRLIYYSQIVNDFQKGDIAEGYSVSREKKESFPLTVTSAQKNPTAFYLCASSAGTGGYEQYFGPGTRLTVT.

Concerning this clone: The sample carries other DNA sequences with the same CDR3. The CDR3 is CATRSGANVLTF. The CDR3 nucleotides read TGTGCCACCAGGTCTGGGGCCAACGTCCTGACTTTC. The chain uses TRBV2 and TRBJ2-6, with D unresolved. Germline V gene lookup returns CDR1 SNHLY and CDR2 FYNNEI. The V gene lost 10 bases and the J gene lost 1 base, with 5 bases spanning the gap. The CDR3 sequence is 12 residues long.

The chain joins TRBV5-4 to TRBJ1-2; tentative D call: TRBD1 (5 bases). CDR1 and CDR2 from the germline V gene are SGHNT and YYREEE (reference sequence). The CDR3 contains 12 residues. V was shortened by 0 bases and J by 8 bases, with 8 bases between the two germline ends. The CDR3: CASSLVGGGYTF. The CDR3 region has the DNA TGTGCCAGCAGCTTGGTCGGGGGGGGCTACACCTTC.

The chain links TRBV7-9 to TRBJ2-5; D not certain. Trimming took 5 bases from V and 5 from J, leaving 15 bases between them. The germline CDR1 and CDR2 sequences are SEHNR and FQNEAQ (reference sequence). The length of the CDR3 is 14 residues. CDR3 DNA: TGTGCCAGCAGCCGACGCAATCCTGGGGAGACCCAGTACTTC. Residues: CASSRRNPGETQYF.

The rearrangement links TRBV13 to TRBJ2-7; D uncertain. The V end lost 4 bases, the J end lost 2 bases, and 18 bases lay between the germline ends. Germline CDR1 reads PRHDT; CDR2 reads FYEKMQ (reference sequence). The length of the CDR3 is 16 residues. For the CDR3, the DNA is TGTGCCAGCAGCTCACGCCGGCCTCCCCCTACCTACGAGCAGTACTTC. Its protein is CASSSRRPPPTYEQYF.

V is TRBV5-4 and J is TRBJ2-7; 7 bases match TRBD2. The CDR3 sequence is 14 residues long. Germline trimming cut 7 bases from V and 6 bases from J; bases unmatched to any gene: 13. Germline V gene lookup returns CDR1 SGHNT and CDR2 YYREEE (reference sequence). The CDR3 DNA is TGTGCCAGCGAACGACCCGGACTAGATCCCGAGCAGTACTTC. Its protein is CASERPGLDPEQYF.

This chain uses TRBV5-5 with TRBJ2-7; D is possibly TRBD1 (6 bases). The V end lost 10 bases, the J end lost 0 bases, and 14 bases lay between the germline ends. The germline V gene encodes CDR1 SGHKS and CDR2 YYEKEE (reference sequence). The CDR3 length is 13 residues. CDR3 sequence reads: CASGAGASYEQYF. CDR3 DNA: TGTGCCTCTGGGGCAGGGGCCTCCTACGAGCAGTACTTC.

This clone was observed once. The rearrangement uses TRBV7-2 and TRBJ1-6, with 10 bases lining up with TRBD1. Germline assignment: CDR1 SGHTA and CDR2 FQGNSA. The CDR3 consists of 16 residues. Germline trimming cut 4 bases from V and 7 bases from J; bases unmatched to any gene: 7. CDR3 region: CASSSTRTGGNSPLHF. As DNA, the CDR3 is TGTGCCAGCAGCTCAACCCGGACAGGGGGGAATTCACCCCTCCACTTT.

As to this clone: The sample carries other DNA sequences with the same CDR3. V gene TRBV28 combines with J gene TRBJ1-2; D is unresolved. From germline, CDR1 is MDHEN and CDR2 SYDVKM. This CDR3 region has 12 residues. V lost 5 bases to trimming and J lost 0 bases, with 4 bases between them. Written as DNA, the CDR3 is TGTGCCAGCAGTAGCTCTAACTATGGCTACACCTTC. This translates into CASSSSNYGYTF.

The chain joins TRBV2 to TRBJ1-5; 8 nucleotides line up with TRBD1. Trimming cost V 7 bases and J 6 bases; bases outside gene matches: 8. The CDR3 totals 14 residues. CDR1 SNHLY and CDR2 FYNNEI come from the germline V gene. CDR3 protein: CASNLDRASQPQHF. In DNA, the CDR3 is TGTGCCAGCAACCTGGACAGGGCAAGTCAGCCCCAGCATTTT. Full variable domain (rest looked up from reference TRBV2 and TRBJ1-5): EPEVTQTPSHQVTQMGQEVILRCVPISNHLYFYWYRQILGQKVEFLVSFYNNEISEKSEIFDDQFSVERPDGSNFTLKIRSTKLEDSAMYFCASNLDRASQPQHFGDGTRLSIL.

The rearrangement links TRBV11-2 to TRBJ2-5, with D possibly being TRBD1 (7 bases). This CDR3 spans 13 amino acids. Germline V gene data show CDR1 as SGHAT and CDR2 as FQNNGV. The ends were cut back, 4 bases at V and 6 bases at J, with 12 bases in the middle. In DNA, the CDR3 is TGTGCCAGCAGCTCGACAGGGACTCAGACCCAGTACTTC. Translation gives CASSSTGTQTQYF.

The chain couples TRBV27 to TRBJ2-7; 7 nucleotides agree with TRBD2. The V and J ends lost 10 bases and 1 base, in that order; junction bases with no gene match: 19. The CDR3 contains 17 residues. Per germline, CDR1 MNHEY and CDR2 SMNVEV (reference sequence). The CDR3: CATYPAGAFPRSYEQYF. As DNA, the CDR3 is TGTGCCACCTACCCGGCGGGAGCGTTTCCCAGGTCCTACGAGCAGTACTTC.

The gene calls are TRBV2 and TRBJ2-1; 9 positions match TRBD2. J was trimmed by 10 bases and V by 7 bases; bases with no gene match: 5. The CDR3 consists of 12 residues. Per the germline V gene, CDR1 is SNHLY and CDR2 is FYNNEI. CDR3 amino acids: CASTREGQEQFF. The CDR3 DNA follows: TGTGCCAGCACGCGGGAGGGCCAGGAGCAGTTCTTC.

This sequence joins TRBV5-6 and TRBJ2-3; 9 bases align to TRBD2. Germline V gene sequence: CDR1 SGHDT, CDR2 YYEEEE. Germline trimming cut 3 bases from V and 2 bases from J; bases unmatched to any gene: 4. CDR3 length equals 15 residues. DNA for the CDR3: TGTGCCAGCAGCTCTCTAGCGGGGCCCACAGATACGCAGTATTTT. It yields the protein CASSSLAGPTDTQYF.

The chain is built from TRBV5-1 and TRBJ2-7; 7 nucleotides agree with TRBD1. This CDR3 region has 15 residues. V shed 4 bases, J shed 4 bases, and the junction held 11 bases outside the gene matches. The V gene's germline CDR1 is SGHRS and CDR2 YFSETQ. The CDR3 DNA follows: TGCGCCAGCAGCCATCTAAAAGGGGGCGAATACGAGCAGTACTTC. Encoded protein: CASSHLKGGEYEQYF.

This rearrangement joins TRBV28 to TRBJ2-2, with 13 bases lining up with TRBD2. This CDR3 is built from 19 residues. V dropped 8 bases and J dropped 6; count of bases not matched to a gene: 18. The germline V gene encodes CDR1 MDHEN and CDR2 SYDVKM. This chain's CDR3 is CASPPSGTSGNSVSGELFF. The CDR3 coding sequence is TGTGCCAGCCCTCCGAGCGGGACTAGCGGGAACTCGGTCTCCGGGGAGCTGTTTTTT.